This TCR beta chain stems from a study of vaccination and CD4 T cells after COVID-19. Study at large: Following dose two, a median about 70 days (range 14 to 241) passed before post-vaccine samples were taken. The cells in question were stimulated using overlapping spike peptides derived from SARS-CoV-2, HCoV-NL63, HCoV-OC43 and HCoV-229E. Regarding the study as a whole: SARS-CoV-2-reactive clonotypes showed a nonsignificant median rise from roughly 21 to 40.

Noted treatment: approximately 11-day PBMC culture with coronavirus spike peptide pools or control peptides (ViraFEST assay). Peptide-pool expansion of antigen-specific T cells preceded TCR sequencing in ViraFEST. Sequencing of cultured CD4+ T cell DNA used the Oncomine TCR Beta short-read assay. TCRdb re-analysed the PCR reads in MiXCR, keeping a single row per CDR3 protein. This repertoire shows around 11,000 distinct CDR3 sequences, around 23% found once; its top ten account for around 24%. The CDR3 runs to 17 residues. The ends lost 4 bases at V and 1 base at J; junction bases unmatched: 13. Germline CDR1 reads MNHEY; CDR2 reads SVGAGI. In the case of this clonotype: No antigen is known for it. Because it lacks the conserved phenylalanine or tryptophan at the end, this CDR3 is likely a read error.

The source of this sequence is a human donor who had recovered from COVID-19. The chain has TRBV6-5 and TRBJ2-7; 7 positions match TRBD1. The sample in question was CD4+ T cells from blood, cultured in vitro, obtained after SARS-CoV-2 vaccination. The CDR3 region is CASSSTLPGTVSYEQYL. The CDR3 DNA follows: TGTGCCAGCAGTTCCACTCTCCCCGGGACAGTTTCCTACGAGCAGTACCTC.